In this sample, the clone carrying this T cell receptor (beta chain) turned up a few times. The antigen remains unidentified. These data originate in a study of blood T cells in healthy people across ages. About the research overall: Template switching captured about one barcoded beta molecule per two T cells. Study outcomes and limitations: It was not possible, with unsorted PBMCs, to conclusively compare naive and antigen-experienced cells.

Caucasian individuals from Russia who were healthy and aged about 6 to 95 acted as donors. A second PCR, run for about 6 to 11 cycles, used a sample-barcoded 5' primer plus a J-beta primer mix. TCRdb re-called the 5' RACE reads through MiXCR, storing one row per CDR3 protein. The sample holds approximately 800,000 distinct CDR3 sequences, about 25% seen once. Germline V gene lookup returns CDR1 LGHNA and CDR2 YSLEER. Trimming took 11 bases from V and 3 from J, leaving 19 bases between them. CDR3 length: 14 amino acids. These data are also associated with another study on T cells of mothers and their children. That publication notes: Slightly higher but non-significant overlap marked related mother-child pairs versus unrelated pairs.

The chain employs TRBV4-3 and TRBJ1-1; tentatively, D is TRBD1 (5 bases). This receptor was identified in a boy aged 5 to 17 in good health. Sample: blood. The CDR3 region is CAAGGGGDDTEAFF. The CDR3 DNA follows: TGCGCCGCCGGTGGGGGAGGCGATGACACTGAAGCTTTCTTT.